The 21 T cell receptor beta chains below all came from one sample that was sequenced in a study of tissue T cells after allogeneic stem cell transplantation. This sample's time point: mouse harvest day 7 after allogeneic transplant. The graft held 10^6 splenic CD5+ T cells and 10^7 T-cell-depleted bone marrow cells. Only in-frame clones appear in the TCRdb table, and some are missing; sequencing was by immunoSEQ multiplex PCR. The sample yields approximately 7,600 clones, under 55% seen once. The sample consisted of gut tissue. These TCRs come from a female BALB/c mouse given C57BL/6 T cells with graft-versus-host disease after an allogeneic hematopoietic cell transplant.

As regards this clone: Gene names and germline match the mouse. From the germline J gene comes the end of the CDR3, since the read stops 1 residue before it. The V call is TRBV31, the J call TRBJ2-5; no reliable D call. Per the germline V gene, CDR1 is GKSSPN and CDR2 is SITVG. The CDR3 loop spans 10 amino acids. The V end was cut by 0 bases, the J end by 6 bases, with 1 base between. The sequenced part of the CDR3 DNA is TGTGCCTGGAGTCTCGACACCCAGTAC. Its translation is CAWSLDTQY. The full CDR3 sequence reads CAWSLDTQYF.

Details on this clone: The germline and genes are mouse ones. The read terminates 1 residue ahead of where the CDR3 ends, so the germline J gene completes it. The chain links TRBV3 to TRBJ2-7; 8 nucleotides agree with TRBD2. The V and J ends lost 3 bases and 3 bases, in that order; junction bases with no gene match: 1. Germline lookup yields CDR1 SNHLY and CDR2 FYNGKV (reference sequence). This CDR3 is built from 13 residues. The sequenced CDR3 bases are TGTGCCAGCAGCTTCCTGGGGGGCTATGAACAGTAC. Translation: CASSFLGGYEQY. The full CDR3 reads CASSFLGGYEQYF.

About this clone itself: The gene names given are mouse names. The sequenced CDR3 bases are TGTGCCAGCAGTCGTGAACAGTAC. It is translated as CASSREQY. The entire CDR3 reads CASSREQYF. J is TRBJ2-7 and V is TRBV26; D unresolved. Sequencing ends 1 residue short of the CDR3 end; the germline J gene provides the rest. Germline assignment: CDR1 KGHPV and CDR2 FQNQEV (reference sequence). The length of the CDR3 is 9 residues. Trimming removed 4 bases from V and 6 bases from J, with 1 base in between.

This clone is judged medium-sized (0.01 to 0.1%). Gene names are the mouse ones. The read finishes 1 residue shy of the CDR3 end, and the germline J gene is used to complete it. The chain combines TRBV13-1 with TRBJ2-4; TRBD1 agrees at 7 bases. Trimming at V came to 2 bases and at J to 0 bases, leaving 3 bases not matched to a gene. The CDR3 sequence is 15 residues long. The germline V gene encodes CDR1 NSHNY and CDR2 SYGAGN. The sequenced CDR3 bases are TGTGCCAGCAGTGACAGGGGGTTTAGTCAAAACACCTTGTAC. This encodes CASSDRGFSQNTLY. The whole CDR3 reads CASSDRGFSQNTLYF.

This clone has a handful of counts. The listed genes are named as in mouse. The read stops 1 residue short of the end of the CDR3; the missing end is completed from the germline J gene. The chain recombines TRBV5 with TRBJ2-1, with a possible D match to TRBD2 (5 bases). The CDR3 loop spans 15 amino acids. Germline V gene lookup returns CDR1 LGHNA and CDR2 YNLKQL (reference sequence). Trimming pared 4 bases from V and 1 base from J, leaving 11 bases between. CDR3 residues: CASSPSLENYAEQFF. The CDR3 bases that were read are TGTGCCAGCAGCCCCTCACTGGAGAACTATGCTGAGCAGTTC.

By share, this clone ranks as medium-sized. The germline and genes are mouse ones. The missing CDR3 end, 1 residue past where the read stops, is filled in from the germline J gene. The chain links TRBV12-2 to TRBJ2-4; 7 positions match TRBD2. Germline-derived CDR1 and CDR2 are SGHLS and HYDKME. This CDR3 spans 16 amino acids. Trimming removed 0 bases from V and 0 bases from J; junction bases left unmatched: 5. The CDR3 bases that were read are TGTGCCAGCTCTCTCTCCTGGGGGACTAGTCAAAACACCTTGTAC. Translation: CASSLSWGTSQNTLY. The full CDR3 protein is CASSLSWGTSQNTLYF.

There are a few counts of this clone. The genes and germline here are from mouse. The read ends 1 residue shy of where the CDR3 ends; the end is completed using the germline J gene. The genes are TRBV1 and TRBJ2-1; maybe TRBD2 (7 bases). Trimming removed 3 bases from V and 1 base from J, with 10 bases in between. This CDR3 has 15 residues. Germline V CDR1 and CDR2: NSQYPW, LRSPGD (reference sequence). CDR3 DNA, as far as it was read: TGCACCTGCAGTGCTTTGGGGGGCAACTATGCTGAGCAGTTC. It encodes CTCSALGGNYAEQF. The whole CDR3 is CTCSALGGNYAEQFF. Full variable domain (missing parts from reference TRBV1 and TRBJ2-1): VTLLEQNPRWRLVPRGQAVNLRCILKNSQYPWMSWYQQDLQKQLQWLFTLRSPGDKEVKSLPGADYLATRVTDTELRLQVANMSQGRTLYCTCSALGGNYAEQFFGPGTRLTVL.

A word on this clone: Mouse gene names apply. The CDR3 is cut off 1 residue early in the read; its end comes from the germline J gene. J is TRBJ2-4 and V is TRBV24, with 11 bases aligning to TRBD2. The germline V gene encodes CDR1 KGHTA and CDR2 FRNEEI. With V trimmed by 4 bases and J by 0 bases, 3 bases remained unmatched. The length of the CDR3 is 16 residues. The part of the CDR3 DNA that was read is TGTGCCAGCAGTCCGGACTGGGGGGTTAGTCAAAACACCTTGTAC. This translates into CASSPDWGVSQNTLY. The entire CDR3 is CASSPDWGVSQNTLYF.

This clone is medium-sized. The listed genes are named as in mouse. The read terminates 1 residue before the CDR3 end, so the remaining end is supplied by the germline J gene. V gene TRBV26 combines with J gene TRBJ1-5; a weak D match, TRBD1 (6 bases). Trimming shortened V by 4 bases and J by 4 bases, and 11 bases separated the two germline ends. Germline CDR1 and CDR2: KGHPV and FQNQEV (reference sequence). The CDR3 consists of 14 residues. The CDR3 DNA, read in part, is TGTGCCAGCAGTCCGGGACACCAGAACCAGGCTCCGCTT. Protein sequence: CASSPGHQNQAPL. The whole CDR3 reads CASSPGHQNQAPLF.

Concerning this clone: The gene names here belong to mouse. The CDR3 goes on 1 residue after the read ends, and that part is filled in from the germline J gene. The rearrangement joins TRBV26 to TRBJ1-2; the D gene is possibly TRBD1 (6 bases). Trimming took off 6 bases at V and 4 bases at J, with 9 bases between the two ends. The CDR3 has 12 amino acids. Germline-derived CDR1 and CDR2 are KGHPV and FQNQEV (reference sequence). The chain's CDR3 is CASSRGGSDYTF. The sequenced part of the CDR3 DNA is TGTGCCAGCAGCAGGGGAGGCTCCGACTACACC.

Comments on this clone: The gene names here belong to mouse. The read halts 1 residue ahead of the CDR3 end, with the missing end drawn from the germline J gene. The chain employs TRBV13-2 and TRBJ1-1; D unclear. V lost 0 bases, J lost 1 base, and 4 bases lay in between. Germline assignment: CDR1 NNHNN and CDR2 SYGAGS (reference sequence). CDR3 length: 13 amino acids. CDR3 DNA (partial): TGTGCCAGCGGTGATGGACAAAACACAGAAGTCTTC. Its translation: CASGDGQNTEVF. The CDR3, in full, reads CASGDGQNTEVFF.

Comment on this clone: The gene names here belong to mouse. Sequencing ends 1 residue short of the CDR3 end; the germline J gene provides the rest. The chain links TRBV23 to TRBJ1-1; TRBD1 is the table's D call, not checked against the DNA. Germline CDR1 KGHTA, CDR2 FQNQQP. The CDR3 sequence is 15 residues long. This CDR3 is CSSSQQGAGNTEVFF. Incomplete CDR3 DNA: TGCTCCAGCAGTCAACAGGGGGCGGGGAACACAGAAGTCTTC.

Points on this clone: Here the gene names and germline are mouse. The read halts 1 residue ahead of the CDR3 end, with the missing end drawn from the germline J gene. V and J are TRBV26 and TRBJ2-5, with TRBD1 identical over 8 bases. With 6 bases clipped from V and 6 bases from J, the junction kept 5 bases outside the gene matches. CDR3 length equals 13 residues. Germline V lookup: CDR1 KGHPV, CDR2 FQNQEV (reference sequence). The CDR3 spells CASSPTGVDTQYF. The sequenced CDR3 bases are TGTGCCAGCAGCCCGACAGGGGTGGACACCCAGTAC.

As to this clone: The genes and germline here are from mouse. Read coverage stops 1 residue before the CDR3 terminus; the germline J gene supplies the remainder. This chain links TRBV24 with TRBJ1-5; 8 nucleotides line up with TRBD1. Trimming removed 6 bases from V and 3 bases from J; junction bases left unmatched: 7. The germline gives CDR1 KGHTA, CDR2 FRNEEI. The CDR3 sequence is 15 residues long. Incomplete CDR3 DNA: TGTGCCAGCAGCCTCGACAGGGGCGGCAACCAGGCTCCGCTT. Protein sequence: CASSLDRGGNQAPL. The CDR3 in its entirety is CASSLDRGGNQAPLF.

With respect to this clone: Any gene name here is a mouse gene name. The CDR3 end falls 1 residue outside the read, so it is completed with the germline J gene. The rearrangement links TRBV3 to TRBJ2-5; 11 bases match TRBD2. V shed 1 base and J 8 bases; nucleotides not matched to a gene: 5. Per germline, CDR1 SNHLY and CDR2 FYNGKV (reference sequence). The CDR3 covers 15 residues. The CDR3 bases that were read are TGTGCCAGCAGCTTAGAACTGGGGGGGCCGGGCACCCAGTAC. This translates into CASSLELGGPGTQY. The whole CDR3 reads CASSLELGGPGTQYF.

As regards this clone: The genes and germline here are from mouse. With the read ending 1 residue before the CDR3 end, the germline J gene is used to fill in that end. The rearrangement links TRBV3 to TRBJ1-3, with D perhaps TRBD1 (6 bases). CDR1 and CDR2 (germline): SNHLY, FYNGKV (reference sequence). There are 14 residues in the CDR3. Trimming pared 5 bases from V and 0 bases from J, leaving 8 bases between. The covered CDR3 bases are TGTGCCAGCAGCCAACAGGGTTCTGGAAATACGCTCTAT. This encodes CASSQQGSGNTLY. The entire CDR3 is CASSQQGSGNTLYF.

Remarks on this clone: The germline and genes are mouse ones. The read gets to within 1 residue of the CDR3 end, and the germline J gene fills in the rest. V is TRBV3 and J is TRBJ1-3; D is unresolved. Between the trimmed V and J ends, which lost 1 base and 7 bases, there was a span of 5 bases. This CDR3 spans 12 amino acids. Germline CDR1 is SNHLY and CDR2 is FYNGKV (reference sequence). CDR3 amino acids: CASSLGQNTLYF. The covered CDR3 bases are TGTGCCAGCAGCTTAGGGCAGAATACGCTCTAT.

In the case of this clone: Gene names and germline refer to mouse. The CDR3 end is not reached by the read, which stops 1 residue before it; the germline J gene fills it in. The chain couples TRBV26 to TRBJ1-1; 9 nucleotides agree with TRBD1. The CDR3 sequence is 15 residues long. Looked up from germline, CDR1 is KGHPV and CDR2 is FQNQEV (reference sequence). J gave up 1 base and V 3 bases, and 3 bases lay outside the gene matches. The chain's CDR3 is CASSLSTGGNTEVFF. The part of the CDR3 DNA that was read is TGTGCCAGCAGTCTTTCGACAGGGGGAAACACAGAAGTCTTC.

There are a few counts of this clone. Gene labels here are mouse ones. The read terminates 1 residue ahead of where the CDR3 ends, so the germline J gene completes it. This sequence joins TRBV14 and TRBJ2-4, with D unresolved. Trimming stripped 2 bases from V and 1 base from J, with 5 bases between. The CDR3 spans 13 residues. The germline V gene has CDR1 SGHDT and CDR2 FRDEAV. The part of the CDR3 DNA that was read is TGTGCCAGCAGTTTAGGCCGTCAAAACACCTTGTAC. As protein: CASSLGRQNTLY. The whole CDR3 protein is CASSLGRQNTLYF.

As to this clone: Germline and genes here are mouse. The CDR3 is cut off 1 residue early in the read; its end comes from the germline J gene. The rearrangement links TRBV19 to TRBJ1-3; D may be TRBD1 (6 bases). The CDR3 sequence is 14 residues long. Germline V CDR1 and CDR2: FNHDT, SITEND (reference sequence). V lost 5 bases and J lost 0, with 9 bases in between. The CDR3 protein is CASSMDSSGNTLYF. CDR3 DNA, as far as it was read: TGTGCCAGCAGCATGGACAGTTCTGGAAATACGCTCTAT.

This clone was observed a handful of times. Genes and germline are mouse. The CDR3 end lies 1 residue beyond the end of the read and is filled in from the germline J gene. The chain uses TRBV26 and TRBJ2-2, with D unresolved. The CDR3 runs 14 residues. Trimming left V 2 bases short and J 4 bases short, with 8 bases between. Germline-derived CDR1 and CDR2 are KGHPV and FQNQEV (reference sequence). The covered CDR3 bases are TGTGCCAGCAGTCTGATGGGAGGCACCGGGCAGCTCTAC. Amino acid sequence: CASSLMGGTGQLY. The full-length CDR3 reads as CASSLMGGTGQLYF. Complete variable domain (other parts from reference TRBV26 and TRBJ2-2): NSKVIQTPRYLVKGQGQKAKMRCIPEKGHPVVFWYQQNKNNEFKFLINFQNQEVLQQIDMTEKRFSAECPSNSPCSLEIQSSEAGDSALYLCASSLMGGTGQLYFGEGSKLTVL.